One TCR beta chain is described in this entry. At one end, the junction sequence differs from germline, possibly due to a read error. Primed by a sample-barcoded 5' primer and a J-beta primer mix, a second PCR proceeded for 7 to 11 cycles. TCRdb ran MiXCR on the 5' RACE reads and lists one entry per CDR3 protein. The table has around 800,000 distinct CDR3 sequences, approximately 65% seen once. The data stem from a study of blood T cells in healthy people across ages. There are 14 residues in the CDR3. Germline loops: CDR1 MNHEY, CDR2 SVGEGT. The V call is TRBV6-2 or TRBV6-3, the J call TRBJ1-1; unclear D gene. The sequence was collected from a man in his thirties or forties in good health. The sample comprised blood. In DNA, the CDR3 is TGTGCCAGCACTTACGGGTTTGAGTACGCTGAAGCTTTCTTT. Its protein is CASTYGFEYAEAFF.